Listed below are T cell receptor beta chains from one sample, sequenced in a study of T cells in Graves' hyperthyroidism and ophthalmopathy. TCRdb passed the multiplex PCR reads through MiXCR, listing each CDR3 protein once. The sample shows some 490,000 distinct CDR3 sequences, about 16% of them seen only once. The source material was blood. The receptors come from a woman between 25 and 40 years old with Graves' ophthalmopathy. Each CDR3 is given with its conserved first and last residue. A D gene is named only where the DNA matches it firmly. Expanded clones are given a class, and other clones once, few, many or no size at all.

>TRBV7-9|TRBJ2-3|-|few
TGTGCCAGCAGCTTAATCAGGAACGGGATCACAGATACGCAGTATTTT
CASSLIRNGITDTQYF
>TRBV27|TRBJ1-5|-|-
TGTGCCAGCAGTAGTGACACGCGCAATCAGCCCCAGCATTTT
CASSSDTRNQPQHF
>TRBV28|TRBJ1-2|TRBD1|many
TGTGCCAGCAGCCAAACGGGGACAGGGAACGGTGTTTATGGCTACACCTTC
CASSQTGTGNGVYGYTF
>TRBV28|TRBJ2-7|-|many
TGTGCCAGCAGTTTGGATTTGGCGGTCCGCTACTCCTACGAGCAGTACTTC
CASSLDLAVRYSYEQYF
>TRBV19|TRBJ2-3|-|few
TGTGCCAGTAGTAGACCGGCAGATACGCAGTATTTT
CASSRPADTQYF
>TRBV20-1|TRBJ2-2|TRBD2|few
TGCAGTGCTTCCCCGACTAGCGGGAGGGCCGGGGAGCTGTTTTTT
CSASPTSGRAGELFF
>TRBV6-2/TRBV6-3|TRBJ2-1|TRBD2|many
TGTGCCAGCAGCCCTACTCGGACTAGCGGGAGGGCCCCCAATGAGCAGTTCTTC
CASSPTRTSGRAPNEQFF
>TRBV7-2|TRBJ2-4|-|many
TGTGCCAGCAGCTTAGAGGGGACGTGGGACATTCAGTACTTC
CASSLEGTWDIQYF
>TRBV7-9|TRBJ2-7|TRBD2|-
TGTGCCAGCAGCACCCCCGGGACTAGCCAAAGGGGGCAGTACTTC
CASSTPGTSQRGQYF
>TRBV4-2|TRBJ2-1|-|-
TGTGCCAGCAGCCAAGATCTATATAGGGGAGACAATGAGCAGTTCTTC
CASSQDLYRGDNEQFF
>TRBV20-1|TRBJ2-7|TRBD2|-
TGCAGTGTCTTAGGGACTAGCGGGAGGGCTTTCTACGAGCAGTACTTC
CSVLGTSGRAFYEQYF
>TRBV28|TRBJ2-2|-|-
TGTGCCAGCGCTCGGGACCCCGGGGAGCTGTTTTTT
CASARDPGELFF
>TRBV11-3|TRBJ2-1|TRBD2|many
TGTGCCAGCAGCCTGGGACTAGCGAGTTACAATGAGCAGTTCTTC
CASSLGLASYNEQFF
>TRBV7-8|TRBJ1-4|-|many
TGTGCCAGCAGCTTATATACCCGCGGGGCGGTGCGGGAAAAACTGTTTTTT
CASSLYTRGAVREKLFF
>TRBV2|TRBJ2-1|-|-
TGTGCCAGCAAGACGGAGTTTGTTGACCTCAATGAGCAGTTCTTC
CASKTEFVDLNEQFF
>TRBV19|TRBJ2-7|TRBD1|many
TGTGCCAGTAGTATAGATCCGGGACAGGGGGCGCGAGAGCAGTACTTC
CASSIDPGQGAREQYF
>TRBV7-2|TRBJ1-4|-|many
TGTGCCAGCAGCTTAGACACGACAACTAATGAAAAACTGTTTTTT
CASSLDTTTNEKLFF
>TRBV20-1|TRBJ1-2|-|few
TGCAGTGCTCGAAACTACGCCTCGGGACATTCTACGGACTATGGCTACACCTTC
CSARNYASGHSTDYGYTF
>TRBV2|TRBJ2-3|-|many
TGTGCCAGCAGTGTGCTCCCAGGTTCCGCAGATACGCAGTATTTT
CASSVLPGSADTQYF
>TRBV25-1|TRBJ2-7|-|-
TGTGCCAGCCATCACGGGGTCGGCTACGAGCAGTACTTC
CASHHGVGYEQYF
>TRBV7-2|TRBJ2-7|-|-
TGTGCCAGCAGCTTTCGAGGGAACTACGAGCAGTACTTC
CASSFRGNYEQYF
>TRBV7-2|TRBJ1-5|-|many
TGTGCCAGCAGCTTCGAGCCAGGGGATAGTCTTAGCAATCAGCCCCAGCATTTT
CASSFEPGDSLSNQPQHF